This is a list of T cell receptor beta chains from one sample in a study of T cells in Graves' hyperthyroidism and ophthalmopathy. TCRdb re-called the multiplex PCR reads through MiXCR, storing one row per CDR3 protein. The data contain about 210,000 distinct CDR3 sequences, roughly a sixth of them singletons. Material: blood. All receptors derive from a man in his fifties with Graves' hyperthyroidism. Both conserved end residues are part of each CDR3. Fields, in order: clone size, J gene, CDR3 length, V gene, D gene, CDR3 protein, CDR3 DNA. A D gene is named only where the DNA matches it firmly. Clone size is given for some rows only: seen once, a few or many times, or a class if the clone is expanded.

>many|TRBJ1-1|13|TRBV11-2|.
CASSFHRNTEAFF
TGTGCCAGCAGCTTCCACAGGAACACTGAAGCTTTCTTT
>few|TRBJ2-3|18|TRBV4-1|TRBD2
CASSQDPGTSGRRDTQYF
TGCGCCAGCAGCCAAGATCCGGGGACTAGCGGGAGGAGAGATACGCAGTATTTT
>.|TRBJ2-1|13|TRBV5-1|.
CASSRGNDNEQFF
TGCGCCAGCAGCCGAGGGAACGACAATGAGCAGTTCTTC
>many|TRBJ2-3|16|TRBV3-1|TRBD2
CASSSWTSGRWDTQYF
TGTGCCAGCAGCAGCTGGACTAGCGGGAGATGGGATACGCAGTATTTT
>.|TRBJ1-2|15|TRBV11-2|.
CASTYPPSPNYGYTF
TGTGCCAGCACCTACCCTCCCTCTCCTAACTATGGCTACACCTTC
>few|TRBJ2-5|13|TRBV28|.
CASSLRPAETQYF
TGTGCCAGCAGTTTACGCCCAGCGGAGACCCAGTACTTC
>few|TRBJ2-7|14|TRBV5-1|TRBD1
CASSFTGATYEQYF
TGCGCCAGCAGCTTTACAGGGGCAACCTACGAGCAGTACTTC
>.|TRBJ1-2|11|TRBV28|.
CASSSMIGYTF
TGTGCCAGCAGTTCCATGATTGGCTACACCTTC
>few|TRBJ1-2|15|TRBV11-2|.
CASSRVSGINYGYTF
TGTGCCAGCAGCCGGGTGTCGGGGATTAACTATGGCTACACCTTC
>few|TRBJ1-5|15|TRBV7-8|.
CASSWSGAGNQPQHF
TGTGCCAGCAGCTGGTCAGGGGCAGGCAATCAGCCCCAGCATTTT
>.|TRBJ2-3|15|TRBV7-9|TRBD1
CASSSFQGARDTQYF
TGTGCCAGCAGCTCCTTTCAGGGGGCGAGAGATACGCAGTATTTT
>many|TRBJ2-3|14|TRBV5-1|.
CASSFSLASDTQYF
TGCGCCAGCAGCTTTTCACTAGCTAGTGATACGCAGTATTTT
>many|TRBJ2-5|16|TRBV7-9|TRBD2
CASSPGTSGRGETQYF
TGTGCCAGCAGCCCTGGGACTAGCGGGAGGGGAGAGACCCAGTACTTC
>many|TRBJ1-2|15|TRBV20-1|TRBD1
CSARDFTGARGGYTF
TGCAGTGCTAGAGATTTTACAGGGGCTCGGGGTGGCTACACCTTC
>many|TRBJ1-2|15|TRBV28|TRBD1
CASSEPGQGVYGYTF
TGTGCCAGCAGTGAACCGGGACAGGGGGTTTATGGCTACACCTTC
>.|TRBJ1-2|15|TRBV2|.
CASSELLGQLYGYTF
TGTGCCAGCAGTGAACTACTCGGACAGCTCTATGGCTACACCTTC
>many|TRBJ1-5|17|TRBV28|.
CASRRPRERTVNQPQHF
TGTGCCAGCAGAAGACCCAGGGAACGGACTGTTAATCAGCCCCAGCATTTT
>.|TRBJ2-7|16|TRBV4-2|TRBD2
CASSQEGGDNAYEQYF
TGTGCCAGCAGCCAAGAGGGGGGGGATAACGCCTACGAGCAGTACTTC
>many|TRBJ1-3|14|TRBV11-2|.
CASSLDRQGNTIYF
TGTGCCAGCAGCTTAGATCGGCAGGGAAACACCATATATTTT
>few|TRBJ2-3|15|TRBV24-1|TRBD2
CATSVREGGTDTQYF
TGTGCCACCAGTGTTCGGGAGGGGGGAACAGATACGCAGTATTTT
>many|TRBJ2-7|15|TRBV4-1|.
CASSQANRDGDEQYF
TGCGCCAGCAGCCAAGCGAATAGAGATGGAGACGAGCAGTACTTC
>.|TRBJ1-5|15|TRBV11-2|.
CASSLDRTDYQPQHF
TGTGCCAGCAGCTTAGACAGGACAGATTATCAGCCCCAGCATTTT
>many|TRBJ2-7|14|TRBV6-5|.
CASSYSNPPYEQYF
TGTGCCAGCAGTTACTCTAACCCACCCTACGAGCAGTACTTC
>.|TRBJ2-3|14|TRBV24-1|.
CAPGTPSGTDTQYF
TGTGCCCCCGGGACTCCATCAGGCACAGATACGCAGTATTTT
>many|TRBJ2-5|13|TRBV12-3/TRBV12-4|.
CASSLAGASTAYF
TGTGCCAGCAGTTTAGCGGGGGCGAGTACTGCTTACTTC
>many|TRBJ2-4|14|TRBV30|TRBD1
CAWSASGGRNIQYF
TGTGCCTGGAGCGCTTCAGGGGGCCGGAACATTCAGTACTTC
>.|TRBJ1-1|13|TRBV7-9|.
CASSVSPLKTAFF
TGTGCCAGCAGCGTATCGCCGTTGAAGACAGCTTTCTTT
>.|TRBJ1-2|15|TRBV6-1|TRBD1
CASSRPGTGIYGYTF
TGTGCCAGCAGCCGTCCCGGGACAGGGATCTATGGCTACACCTTC
>.|TRBJ1-2|15|TRBV7-9|.
CAGSLAEGPNYGYTF
TGTGCCGGCAGCTTAGCGGAGGGCCCTAACTATGGCTACACCTTC
>.|TRBJ2-7|14|TRBV2|TRBD1
CASRITGGKAEQYF
TGTGCCAGCAGGATTACAGGGGGAAAGGCCGAGCAGTACTTC
>many|TRBJ2-7|15|TRBV12-3/TRBV12-4|TRBD2
CASSLSLAGGLEQYF
TGTGCCAGCAGTTTAAGCCTAGCGGGAGGGCTCGAGCAGTACTTC
>many|TRBJ2-7|15|TRBV15|.
CATSSSPQSSYEQYF
TGTGCCACCAGCAGCTCGCCACAGAGCTCCTACGAGCAGTACTTC
>.|TRBJ1-6|16|TRBV6-1|TRBD1
CASREVGTGVNSPLHF
TGTGCCAGCAGAGAGGTGGGGACAGGGGTTAATTCACCCCTCCACTTT
>many|TRBJ2-3|11|TRBV11-3|.
CASSLGGAQYF
TGTGCCAGCAGCCTTGGAGGGGCGCAGTATTTT
>.|TRBJ2-7|16|TRBV27|TRBD1
CASSLRGTGVGYEQYF
TGTGCCAGCAGTTTAAGGGGGACAGGGGTTGGCTACGAGCAGTACTTC
>many|TRBJ2-7|14|TRBV11-1|TRBD1
CASSRRQGPYEQYF
TGTGCCAGCAGCCGGAGACAGGGACCCTACGAGCAGTACTTC
>few|TRBJ1-5|15|TRBV5-8|.
CASSFRGMSNQPQHF
TGTGCCAGCAGCTTCCGGGGTATGAGCAATCAGCCCCAGCATTTT
>many|TRBJ2-5|16|TRBV13|TRBD2
CASSLVVAGGQETQYF
TGTGCCAGCAGCTTAGTGGTAGCGGGAGGGCAAGAGACCCAGTACTTC
>many|TRBJ1-1|16|TRBV5-1|.
CASSLGSQGSGTEAFF
TGCGCCAGCAGCTTGGGGTCACAGGGCTCAGGCACTGAAGCTTTCTTT
>many|TRBJ2-7|15|TRBV6-1|.
CASSEAGTAINEQYF
TGTGCCAGCAGTGAAGCGGGAACGGCGATCAACGAGCAGTACTTC
>many|TRBJ1-6|12|TRBV7-9|.
CASSVGGSPLHF
TGTGCCAGCAGCGTCGGGGGCTCACCCCTCCACTTT
>.|TRBJ2-1|15|TRBV19|TRBD2
CASSMGLAGGGEQFF
TGTGCCAGTAGTATGGGGCTAGCGGGAGGGGGTGAGCAGTTCTTC
>few|TRBJ2-1|13|TRBV7-8|.
CASESRGANEQFF
TGTGCCAGCGAGTCGAGAGGGGCCAATGAGCAGTTCTTC
>few|TRBJ2-6|15|TRBV12-3/TRBV12-4|TRBD1
CASSRQGTGANVPTF
TGTGCCAGCAGTAGACAGGGAACCGGGGCCAACGTCCCGACTTTC
>.|TRBJ2-7|15|TRBV11-1|TRBD1
CASSLGQGASYEQYF
TGTGCCAGCAGCTTAGGACAGGGGGCCAGTTACGAGCAGTACTTC
>many|TRBJ2-1|13|TRBV2|.
CASTLLTRSEQFF
TGTGCCAGCACCCTCCTTACTAGGAGTGAGCAGTTCTTC
>many|TRBJ2-1|18|TRBV6-6|TRBD2
CASSYQLGTSGRFDEQFF
TGTGCCAGCAGTTACCAGCTCGGGACTAGCGGGAGATTCGATGAGCAGTTCTTC
>.|TRBJ2-7|15|TRBV5-1|.
CASSLVGREVGEQYF
TGTGCCAGCAGCTTGGTAGGCAGGGAAGTAGGCGAGCAGTACTTC
>many|TRBJ2-1|11|TRBV6-2/TRBV6-3|.
CASSLAIEQFF
TGTGCCAGCAGCCTCGCGATAGAGCAGTTCTTC
>many|TRBJ2-7|15|TRBV6-2/TRBV6-3|.
CASSYSRGFGYEQYF
TGTGCCAGCAGTTACTCGAGGGGCTTCGGTTACGAGCAGTACTTC
>.|TRBJ2-7|14|TRBV7-2|.
CASSAQAGSYEQYF
TGTGCCAGCAGCGCTCAGGCGGGTTCCTACGAGCAGTACTTC